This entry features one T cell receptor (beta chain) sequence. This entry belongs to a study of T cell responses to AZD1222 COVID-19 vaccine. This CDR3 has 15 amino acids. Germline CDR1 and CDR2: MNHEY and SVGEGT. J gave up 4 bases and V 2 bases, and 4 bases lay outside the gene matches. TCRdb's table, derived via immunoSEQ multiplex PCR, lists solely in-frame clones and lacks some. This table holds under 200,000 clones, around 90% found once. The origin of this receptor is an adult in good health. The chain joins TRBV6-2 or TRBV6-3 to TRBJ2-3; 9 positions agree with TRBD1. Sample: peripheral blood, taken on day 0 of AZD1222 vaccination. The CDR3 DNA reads TGTGCCAGCAGTTACATGGACAGGGGCCCAGATACGCAGTATTTT. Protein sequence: CASSYMDRGPDTQYF.